This T cell receptor beta chain appears in the sequencing data of a study of T cell responses to AZD1222 COVID-19 vaccine. General observations from the study: Of spike-specific TCRs, nearly half reportedly target regions left unmutated in variants. Donors skewed white British and female; clonal diversity was possibly underestimated. AZD1222 recipients seropositive at baseline numbered only 5 or 6.

With regard to this clone: As yet, its antigen is unknown.

Per the germline V gene, CDR1 is SGDLS and CDR2 is YYNGEE. V lost 4 bases and J lost 0, with 11 bases in between. The CDR3 sequence is 15 residues long. Clones were read by immunoSEQ multiplex PCR, and TCRdb kept only the in-frame ones, dropping some. The sample lists 95,000 to 150,000 clones; 80% to 90% were seen once. The sequencing used peripheral blood, collected on day 0 of AZD1222 vaccination. The TCR was taken from an adult in good health. The genes are TRBV9 and TRBJ1-5; D uncertain. The CDR3 nucleotides read TGTGCCAGCAGCCCCGGCCCATATAGCAATCAGCCCCAGCATTTT. Its translation: CASSPGPYSNQPQHF.